This T cell receptor beta chain originates from a study of CD8 T cells in ankylosing spondylitis (dated by TCRdb to the late 2010s). As for the study more broadly: The study profiled T cell receptor beta repertoires in healthy donors and ankylosing spondylitis patients to find disease-linked TCR variants. The whole study cohort included 108 healthy donors and 20 to 30 ankylosing spondylitis patients. Samples of peripheral blood were taken, and for ankylosing spondylitis patients, synovial fluid was collected as well. Broad study findings and their caveats: Some TCR beta motif variants had previously been reported in synovial fluid and blood of reactive arthritis patients, which suggested common disease-initiation mechanisms. Blood from ankylosing spondylitis patients appeared to be characterized by a TCR beta motif composed of under ten highly homologous amino acid variants. In peripheral blood, the disease-linked clones were found at relatively low frequencies and had a CD8+ phenotype. The disease-linked clones were reported as significantly enriched in matched synovial fluid samples from ankylosing spondylitis patients.

For this clonotype: This receptor's antigen is unknown. No much larger clone exists at a distance of one base, and base qualities are not known.

TCRdb records Illumina HiSeq 2500 as the sequencer. Quantitative 5'-RACE with molecular barcodes was used to prepare TCR beta libraries. The original methods were these. A new computational method based on a probabilistic model of VDJ rearrangement was used to identify disease-linked TCR variants. Clones were called with MiXCR by TCRdb after fastp trimmed the public reads at Q25, and only in-frame beta chains were retained. Under each unique CDR3 protein, matching rows form one entry showing the most common genes and DNA. TCRdb's processing, not the authors' own work, is the source of the V and J calls. For this sample the table gives a few hundred thousand distinct CDR3 sequences, of which 15% to 20% were detected only once. Together, the top ten hold 25% to 40% of the sample. The CDR3 numbers 18 residues from cysteine through phenylalanine. Only the CDR3 DNA is retained, 54 bases long and in frame from the first base. From V the trimming removes 0 bases and from J it removes 7 bases, while the gene matches leave 8 bases of the junction unaccounted for. CDR1 is given as SGHDT and CDR2 as YYEEEE, both from the germline V gene.

Sequencing used blood, either unsorted or a sorted T cell fraction (not recorded which). The V gene is TRBV5-6 and the J gene is TRBJ2-1, with 15 central nucleotides matching TRBD2. The receptor was isolated from a male donor with ankylosing spondylitis or in good health (not recorded which). CDR3 sequence: CASSLDLGGLAGGNEQFF. The DNA is TGTGCCAGCAGCTTGGACCTAGGGGGACTAGCGGGAGGTAATGAGCAGTTCTTC.